These 10 T cell receptor beta chains originate from one sample sequenced in a study of PD-L1 blockade in urothelial cancer. The data were produced by immunoSEQ multiplex PCR, yet TCRdb's version contains in-frame clones alone and is incomplete. The repertoire holds approximately 100,000 clones, about 89% seen once, with about 0.91% in the top ten. The source material was PBMCs, sampled around atezolizumab (anti-PD-L1) treatment. The receptor source for this set is a woman of 80 years or more with urothelial cancer.

The chain recombines TRBV7-9 with TRBJ2-5, with 9 bases lining up with TRBD2. Germline lookup yields CDR1 SEHNR and CDR2 FQNEAQ (reference sequence). This CDR3 spans 13 amino acids. Trimming removed 5 bases from V and 4 bases from J; junction bases left unmatched: 2. CDR3 in amino acids: CASSRGLAETQYF. CDR3 DNA sequence: TGTGCCAGCAGCCGGGGACTAGCAGAGACCCAGTACTTC.

This sequence joins TRBV4-1 and TRBJ2-7, with D maybe TRBD1 (6 bases). CDR1 and CDR2 from the germline V gene are MGHRA and YSYEKL. V was cut by 6 bases and J by 2 bases, with 20 bases left in between. This CDR3 spans 16 amino acids. CDR3 region: CASRLISDQGPYEQYF. The CDR3 DNA sequence: TGCGCCAGCAGACTCATCTCCGACCAGGGGCCCTACGAGCAGTACTTC.

The chain joins TRBV27 to TRBJ2-7; 14 bases align to TRBD2. J lost 9 bases, V lost 2 bases, and 6 bases had no gene match. Germline V gene sequence: CDR1 MNHEY, CDR2 SMNVEV (reference sequence). The CDR3 is 15 amino acids. CDR3 protein: CASSLQGLAGVGQYF. CDR3 bases: TGTGCCAGCAGTTTACAGGGACTAGCGGGAGTCGGGCAGTACTTC.

The CDR3 nucleotides read TGCGCCAGCAGCCCCCGGAAGGGGGACGAGCAGTACTTC. Its protein is CASSPRKGDEQYF. This chain connects TRBV5-1 to TRBJ2-7, with D possibly matching TRBD1 (6 bases). Looked up from germline, CDR1 is SGHRS and CDR2 is YFSETQ. V was pared by 4 bases and J by 5 bases, with 13 bases between. CDR3 length equals 13 residues.

The chain links TRBV28 to TRBJ1-2; D is possibly TRBD1 (5 bases). CDR1 is MDHEN, CDR2 SYDVKM, per germline. V was clipped by 8 bases and J by 8 bases, with 21 bases between them. This CDR3 region has 14 residues. The CDR3 loop is CASHRGTTGYGYTF. CDR3 sequence (DNA): TGTGCCAGCCACCGGGGGACCACTGGTTACGGCTACACCTTC.

The genes are TRBV19 and TRBJ1-2, with a tentative D call TRBD1 (6 bases). Germline lookup yields CDR1 LNHDA and CDR2 SQIVND (reference sequence). CDR3 length: 14 amino acids. V lost 4 bases, J lost 5 bases, and 14 bases lay in between. CDR3 in amino acids: CASSTPRGYYGYTF. For the CDR3, the DNA is TGTGCCAGTAGTACCCCCAGGGGATATTATGGCTACACCTTC.

The chain has TRBV19 and TRBJ2-7; 7 nucleotides align to TRBD1. Germline loops: CDR1 LNHDA, CDR2 SQIVND (reference sequence). This CDR3 is 12 amino acids long. V trimming: 7 bases; J trimming: 5 bases; junction bases outside the gene matches: 5. The CDR3 region is CASTDRVDEQYF. Here the CDR3 DNA reads TGTGCCAGTACCGACAGGGTCGACGAGCAGTACTTC.

The chain recombines TRBV9 with TRBJ1-3; D remains ambiguous. Germline loops: CDR1 SGDLS, CDR2 YYNGEE. This CDR3 contains 15 residues. The V and J ends lost 0 bases and 1 base respectively, with 8 bases between them. CDR3 in DNA: TGTGCCAGCAGCGTAGTTCCGGGTTCTGGAAACACCATATATTTT. Its protein is CASSVVPGSGNTIYF.

V is TRBV6-5 and J is TRBJ1-2; D unclear. Trimming shortened V by 2 bases and J by 2 bases, and 6 bases separated the two germline ends. CDR3 size: 13 residues. Germline CDR1 reads MNHEY; CDR2 reads SVGAGI. The CDR3 region is CASSYGQNYGYTF. The CDR3 nucleotides read TGTGCCAGCAGTTACGGGCAGAACTATGGCTACACCTTC.

This rearrangement joins TRBV2 to TRBJ1-4; 8 bases match TRBD1. This CDR3 spans 20 amino acids. The ends lost 5 bases at V and 1 base at J; junction bases unmatched: 18. Germline V gene data show CDR1 as SNHLY and CDR2 as FYNNEI. This CDR3 is CASSPVGQGMFQGTNEKLFF. In DNA form, the CDR3 reads TGTGCCAGCAGTCCCGTTGGACAGGGAATGTTTCAAGGAACTAATGAAAAACTGTTTTTT.